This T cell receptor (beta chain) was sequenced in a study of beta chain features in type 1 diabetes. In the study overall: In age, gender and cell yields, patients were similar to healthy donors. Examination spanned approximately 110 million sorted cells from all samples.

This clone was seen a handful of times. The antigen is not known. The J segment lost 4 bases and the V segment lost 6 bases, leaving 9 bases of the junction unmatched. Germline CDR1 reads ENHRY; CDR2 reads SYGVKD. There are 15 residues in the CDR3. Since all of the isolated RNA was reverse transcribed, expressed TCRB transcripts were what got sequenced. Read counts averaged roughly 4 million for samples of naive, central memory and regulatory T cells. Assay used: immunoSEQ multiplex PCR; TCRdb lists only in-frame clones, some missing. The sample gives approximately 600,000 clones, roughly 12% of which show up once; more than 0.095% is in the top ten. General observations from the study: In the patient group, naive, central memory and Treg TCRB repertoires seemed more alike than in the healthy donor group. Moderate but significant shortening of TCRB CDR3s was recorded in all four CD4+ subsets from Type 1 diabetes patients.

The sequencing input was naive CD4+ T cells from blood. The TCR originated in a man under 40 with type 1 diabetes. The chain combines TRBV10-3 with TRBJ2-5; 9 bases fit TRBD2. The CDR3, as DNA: TGTGCCATCAGGGGACTAGCTGGAGGGTCAGAGACCCAGTACTTC. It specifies CAIRGLAGGSETQYF.